Listed below are T cell receptor beta chains from one sample, sequenced in a study of Ad26.COV2.S vaccination and SARS-CoV-2 variants. The table came from immunoSEQ multiplex PCR; TCRdb's copy has only in-frame clones and leaves some out. This table holds around 400,000 clones, about 93% found once. The material sequenced was peripheral blood, taken in a trial of Ad26.COV2.S vaccine versus placebo. The receptors shown here come from a person aged 18-65 years who received the Ad26.COV2.S COVID-19 vaccine or a placebo. Both conserved end residues are part of each CDR3. The D gene is left open where the match is weak. Clone size is stated in some rows and not others, as once, few, many or a class when expanded.

V gene	clone size	J gene	D gene	CDR3 protein	CDR3 DNA
TRBV7-9	-	TRBJ2-1	-	CASSVTYNEQFF	TGTGCCAGCAGCGTTACCTACAATGAGCAGTTCTTC
TRBV27	-	TRBJ2-1	TRBD2	CASSLKTSGVYNEQFF	TGTGCCAGCAGTTTAAAGACTAGCGGGGTATACAATGAGCAGTTCTTC
TRBV7-9	-	TRBJ2-6	-	CASSAVVQESSGANVLTF	TGTGCCAGCAGCGCGGTGGTACAGGAGTCGTCTGGGGCCAACGTCCTGACTTTC
TRBV11-2	-	TRBJ2-3	TRBD2	CASSLWTSGSSDTQYF	TGTGCCAGCAGCCTATGGACTAGCGGGAGTTCAGATACGCAGTATTTT
TRBV9	-	TRBJ2-2	-	CASSPSAGLTGELFF	TGTGCCAGCAGCCCGTCGGCAGGACTCACCGGGGAGCTGTTTTTT
TRBV7-9	-	TRBJ1-4	-	CASSNQDLALEKLFF	TGTGCCAGCAGCAACCAGGACCTAGCGCTGGAAAAACTGTTTTTT
TRBV7-8	-	TRBJ2-7	-	CASSLELAREQYF	TGTGCCAGCAGCTTAGAGCTAGCGCGCGAGCAGTACTTC
TRBV5-1	-	TRBJ2-7	-	CASSHDGSSYEQYF	TGCGCCAGCAGCCACGACGGTTCCTCCTACGAGCAGTACTTC
TRBV6-5	-	TRBJ1-5	-	CASRPDWNNQPQHF	TGTGCCAGCAGGCCTGATTGGAATAATCAGCCCCAGCATTTT
TRBV2	-	TRBJ2-1	TRBD2	CASSAGLGIAYNEQFF	TGTGCCAGCAGTGCGGGACTAGGTATCGCCTACAATGAGCAGTTCTTC
TRBV3-1/TRBV3-2	-	TRBJ2-3	-	CASSQGLGYTDTQYF	TGTGCCAGCAGCCAAGGTCTCGGTTACACAGATACGCAGTATTTT
TRBV28	-	TRBJ1-2	-	CASSNRLHYGYTF	TGTGCCAGCAGCAACAGGCTGCACTATGGCTACACCTTC
TRBV6-2/TRBV6-3	once	TRBJ2-7	-	CASSYPPGVAGYEQYF	TGTGCCAGCAGTTACCCCCCCGGCGTGGCGGGCTACGAGCAGTACTTC
TRBV5-1	-	TRBJ2-2	-	CASSLVSGNTGELFF	TGCGCCAGCAGCTTGGTGTCAGGGAACACCGGGGAGCTGTTTTTT
TRBV2	-	TRBJ1-1	-	CASSEVYTQEEAFF	TGTGCCAGCAGTGAAGTGTACACTCAAGAGGAGGCTTTCTTT
TRBV11-2	-	TRBJ2-2	TRBD1	CASSRDRANTGELFF	TGTGCCAGCAGCCGGGACAGGGCGAACACCGGGGAGCTGTTTTTT
TRBV5-1	once	TRBJ1-5	-	CASSRVTGNQPQHF	TGCGCCAGCAGCAGGGTAACGGGAAATCAGCCCCAGCATTTT
TRBV30	few	TRBJ2-7	TRBD1	CAWSNGQGKAYEQYF	TGTGCCTGGAGTAATGGACAGGGGAAAGCCTACGAGCAGTACTTC
TRBV2	-	TRBJ2-7	TRBD2	CASSEAGGPYEQYF	TGTGCCAGCAGTGAAGCGGGAGGGCCTTACGAGCAGTACTTC
TRBV25-1	-	TRBJ1-5	-	CASSGHAGLGNQPQHF	TGTGCCAGCAGTGGGCACGCGGGGCTTGGCAATCAGCCCCAGCATTTT
TRBV18	-	TRBJ2-3	-	CASSRDVAVTDTQYF	TGTGCCAGCTCCCGAGATGTGGCGGTTACAGATACGCAGTATTTT
TRBV7-9	-	TRBJ1-2	-	CASSASGGGYTF	TGTGCCAGCAGCGCGTCCGGGGGCGGCTACACCTTC
TRBV2	-	TRBJ2-5	-	CASQANERETQYF	TGTGCCTCTCAGGCCAACGAGAGGGAGACCCAGTACTTC
TRBV25-1	-	TRBJ2-3	-	CASSGSGSLADTQYF	TGTGCCAGCAGTGGGTCGGGGAGTTTGGCAGATACGCAGTATTTT
TRBV6-2/TRBV6-3	-	TRBJ1-2	-	CASSPWTAYGYTF	TGTGCCAGCAGTCCGTGGACAGCCTATGGCTACACCTTC
TRBV19	few	TRBJ2-7	-	CASSLNSGQGFYEQYF	TGTGCCAGTAGTCTAAATAGCGGACAAGGATTCTACGAGCAGTACTTC
TRBV11-3	-	TRBJ2-1	-	CASSLPPNNEQFF	TGTGCCAGCAGCCTACCCCCGAACAATGAGCAGTTCTTC
TRBV28	-	TRBJ2-7	TRBD2	CASRAGFVHEQYF	TGTGCCAGCAGAGCGGGGTTCGTCCACGAGCAGTACTTC
TRBV19	-	TRBJ2-1	TRBD2	CASSILVEAGGRLEGEQFF	TGTGCCAGTAGTATATTGGTTGAGGCGGGAGGGCGCTTGGAGGGTGAGCAGTTCTTC
TRBV6-1	-	TRBJ2-1	TRBD2	CASSEVVSLADNEQFF	TGTGCCAGCAGTGAAGTAGTATCACTAGCGGACAATGAGCAGTTCTTC
TRBV4-3	-	TRBJ1-1	-	CASSPEGYPTEAFF	TGCGCCAGCAGCCCCGAGGGGTACCCGACTGAAGCTTTCTTT
TRBV30	-	TRBJ1-3	-	CAWTLDSSSGNTIYF	TGTGCCTGGACCTTGGACAGTTCCTCTGGAAACACCATATATTTT
TRBV27	-	TRBJ2-2	TRBD1	CASSLTGTAHTGELFF	TGTGCCAGCAGTTTAACAGGGACAGCTCACACCGGGGAGCTGTTTTTT
TRBV5-1	-	TRBJ2-1	TRBD2	CASKPTSGIDNEQFF	TGCGCCAGCAAACCGACTAGCGGCATAGACAATGAGCAGTTCTTC
TRBV4-3	-	TRBJ2-1	TRBD2	CASSQERTSGTASSYNEQFF	TGCGCCAGCAGCCAAGAAAGGACTAGCGGCACCGCGAGCTCCTACAATGAGCAGTTCTTC
TRBV6-2/TRBV6-3	once	TRBJ2-7	TRBD2	CASSRTSGAYEQYF	TGTGCCAGCAGTAGGACTAGCGGGGCCTACGAGCAGTACTTC
TRBV19	-	TRBJ2-2	-	CASIMGGRTNTGELFF	TGTGCCAGTATCATGGGAGGTAGGACGAACACCGGGGAGCTGTTTTTT